What follows are 30 T cell receptor beta chains derived from one specimen sequenced in a study of blood T cell repertoires in COVID-19. Using immunoSEQ multiplex PCR, the repertoire was profiled, and TCRdb retains in-frame clones only, with some absent. The table records about 270,000 clones, roughly nine tenths of them present only once. Material for sequencing was PBMCs or T cells enriched from blood (not recorded which). The receptors here all came from a woman aged 60-70 years who had recovered from COVID-19.

The gene calls are TRBV4-1 and TRBJ2-1; 7 nucleotides line up with TRBD2. The CDR3 runs 16 residues. V trimming: 0 bases; J trimming: 3 bases; junction bases outside the gene matches: 5. The germline V gene has CDR1 MGHRA and CDR2 YSYEKL. In DNA, the CDR3 is TGCGCCAGCAGCCAAGATGGGGGGGTGGGCTACAATGAGCAGTTCTTC. Its protein is CASSQDGGVGYNEQFF.

This chain joins TRBV12-3 or TRBV12-4 and TRBJ1-2, with 9 bases that match TRBD1. J gave up 7 bases and V 7 bases, and 7 bases lay outside the gene matches. The CDR3 length is 13 residues. In nucleotides, the CDR3 is TGTGCCAGCAACTCACAGGGGGCTGGTGGCTACACCTTC. It is translated as CASNSQGAGGYTF.

This chain connects TRBV2 to TRBJ2-1, with D perhaps TRBD2 (6 bases). This CDR3 is built from 11 residues. Trimming took 8 bases from V and 8 from J, leaving 10 bases between them. Looked up from germline, CDR1 is SNHLY and CDR2 is FYNNEI. Here the CDR3 DNA reads TGTGCCAGCCTGTCGGGGGATGAGCAGTTCTTC. Translating it yields CASLSGDEQFF.

In this sample, this clone turned up once. The chain carries TRBV27 and TRBJ1-4; D call uncertain. Germline V CDR1 and CDR2: MNHEY, SMNVEV (reference sequence). The CDR3 is 14 amino acids. The V end was cut by 3 bases, the J end by 5 bases, with 10 bases between. Written as DNA, the CDR3 is TGTGCCAGCAGTTTCTCCACGAGGAATGAAAAACTGTTTTTT. It codes for CASSFSTRNEKLFF.

This chain joins TRBV28 and TRBJ1-6, with 8 bases matching TRBD1. The V and J ends lost 7 bases and 9 bases, in that order; junction bases with no gene match: 11. The CDR3 has 15 amino acids. Germline-derived CDR1 and CDR2 are MDHEN and SYDVKM. The CDR3 loop reads CASMNRGVMASPLHF. The DNA of the CDR3 is TGTGCCAGCATGAACAGGGGGGTCATGGCTTCACCCCTCCACTTT.

The chain carries TRBV30 and TRBJ2-1, with a tentative D call TRBD2 (6 bases). The CDR3 runs 17 residues. Between the trimmed V and J ends, which lost 2 bases and 0 bases, there was a span of 17 bases. Germline values: CDR1 GTSNPN, CDR2 SVGIG (reference sequence). The DNA of the CDR3 is TGTGCCTGGAGTAGTAGGGGTCGGGGGAGCTCCTACAATGAGCAGTTCTTC. Its protein product is CAWSSRGRGSSYNEQFF. The full variable domain, its missing parts supplied by reference TRBV30 and TRBJ2-1, is SQTIHQWPATLVQPVGSPLSLECTVEGTSNPNLYWYRQAAGRGLQLLFYSVGIGQISSEVPQNLSASRPQDRQFILSSKKLLLSDSGFYLCAWSSRGRGSSYNEQFFGPGTRLTVL.

This sequence joins TRBV4-2 and TRBJ2-1; a weak D match, TRBD1 (6 bases). Between the trimmed V and J ends, which lost 1 base and 7 bases, there was a span of 14 bases. The CDR3 covers 15 residues. Germline CDR1 and CDR2: LGHNA and YNFKEQ. CDR3 region: CASSQVMGAVNEQFF. The DNA for the CDR3 is TGTGCCAGCAGCCAAGTAATGGGGGCCGTTAATGAGCAGTTCTTC.

This chain joins TRBV5-6 and TRBJ2-3, with D tentatively TRBD2 (5 bases). The CDR3 has 14 amino acids. Trimming removed 2 bases at V and 6 bases at J, with 13 bases between. CDR1 is SGHDT and CDR2 is YYEEEE in the germline V gene. Here the CDR3 DNA reads TGTGCCAGCAGCTTTGGACTTGGGTCCGATACGCAGTATTTT. Translated: CASSFGLGSDTQYF.

The V call is TRBV10-3, the J call TRBJ2-2; D unresolved. The CDR3 length is 14 residues. Between the trimmed V and J ends, which lost 4 bases and 1 base, there was a span of 7 bases. The germline gives CDR1 ENHRY, CDR2 SYGVKD. In DNA, the CDR3 is TGTGCCATCAGTGTGGCAGAGAACACCGGGGAGCTGTTTTTT. It codes for CAISVAENTGELFF.

This chain links TRBV7-3 with TRBJ2-7; 8 positions match TRBD2. There are 15 residues in the CDR3. Germline CDR1 is SGHTA and CDR2 is FQGTGA. Trimming took 5 bases from V and 0 from J; bases not matched to a gene: 6. For the CDR3, the DNA is TGTGCCAGCAGCCGCGGGAGCGGGAGCTCCTACGAGCAGTACTTC. The encoded protein is CASSRGSGSSYEQYF.

The rearrangement joins TRBV9 to TRBJ1-2, with 7 bases lining up with TRBD1. V was clipped by 3 bases and J by 3 bases; unmatched bases: 14. The CDR3 has 17 amino acids. Germline V lookup: CDR1 SGDLS, CDR2 YYNGEE. As DNA, the CDR3 is TGTGCCAGCAGCGCAAAGACAGGGTCTTTAGGGCACTATGGCTACACCTTC. Protein product: CASSAKTGSLGHYGYTF.

The chain couples TRBV9 to TRBJ1-6, with no clear D. Trimming removed 4 bases from V and 8 bases from J, with 10 bases in between. This CDR3 is 13 amino acids long. Germline V gene lookup returns CDR1 SGDLS and CDR2 YYNGEE. This chain's CDR3 is CASSPSMDSPLHF. CDR3 DNA sequence: TGTGCCAGCAGCCCTAGTATGGATTCACCCCTCCACTTT.

In its sample, this clone was seen once. In nucleotides, the CDR3 is TGTGCCAGCAGCAAAAGCCCCTTCCCTTACAATGAGCAGTTCTTC. Protein product: CASSKSPFPYNEQFF. This chain uses TRBV7-8 with TRBJ2-1; D is undetermined. Trimming shortened V by 5 bases and J by 4 bases, and 15 bases separated the two germline ends. CDR1 SGHVS and CDR2 FQNEAQ come from the germline V gene. The CDR3 totals 15 residues.

The chain links TRBV28 to TRBJ2-5, with no clear D. Germline CDR1 reads MDHEN; CDR2 reads SYDVKM. Trimming stripped 6 bases from V and 5 bases from J, with 13 bases between. CDR3 length: 13 residues. CDR3 DNA: TGTGCCAGCAGACATCGGGTATCGGAGACCCAGTACTTC. It codes for CASRHRVSETQYF.

This clone was counted once. The CDR3 region has the DNA TGCGCCAGCAGCCAAGATGGGGTAGTGAGGGAGCCCCAGCATTTT. Translating it yields CASSQDGVVREPQHF. V usage is TRBV4-1 and J usage is TRBJ1-5, with D hard to call. Germline V gene lookup returns CDR1 MGHRA and CDR2 YSYEKL. Trimming cost V 0 bases and J 8 bases, with 14 bases left between them. The CDR3 sequence is 15 residues long.

The CDR3 is CASVFDQETQYF. In DNA, the CDR3 is TGTGCCAGCGTTTTCGACCAAGAGACCCAGTACTTC. V gene TRBV6-5 combines with J gene TRBJ2-5; no definite D call. Germline V gives CDR1 MNHEY, CDR2 SVGAGI. CDR3 length equals 12 residues. Trimming took off 8 bases at V and 0 bases at J, with 7 bases between the two ends.

This rearrangement joins TRBV7-6 to TRBJ2-7; tentative D call: TRBD1 (6 bases). The CDR3 consists of 13 residues. Germline V gives CDR1 SGHVS, CDR2 FNYEAQ. V was cut by 6 bases and J by 4 bases, with 13 bases left in between. This chain's CDR3 is CASSRDKRYEQYF. CDR3 coding DNA: TGTGCCAGCAGTCGGGACAAAAGATACGAGCAGTACTTC.

J is TRBJ1-5 and V is TRBV4-2; D gene uncertain. This CDR3 comprises 15 residues. Trimming removed 0 bases at V and 0 bases at J, with 6 bases between. In germline, CDR1 is LGHNA, CDR2 YNFKEQ. CDR3 sequence reads: CASSQESISNQPQHF. CDR3 in DNA: TGTGCCAGCAGCCAAGAGAGTATTAGCAATCAGCCCCAGCATTTT.

The V gene is TRBV3-1 (or the pseudogene TRBV3-2), the J gene TRBJ1-2; D gene unclear. The CDR3 covers 13 residues. The germline V gene has CDR1 LGHDT and CDR2 YNNKEL (reference sequence). Between the trimmed V and J ends, which lost 4 bases and 9 bases, there was a span of 15 bases. The CDR3 region has the DNA TGTGCCAGCAGCCCAGGCCCCGGCGTACGCTACACCTTC. It is translated as CASSPGPGVRYTF.

The CDR3 protein is CASSEDGTSADTQYF. In DNA, the CDR3 is TGTGCCAGCAGCGAGGACGGGACTAGCGCAGATACGCAGTATTTT. The chain couples TRBV7-2 to TRBJ2-3, with 10 bases lining up with TRBD2. V lost 5 bases to trimming and J lost 4 bases; unmatched junction nucleotides: 6. Germline V lookup: CDR1 SGHTA, CDR2 FQGNSA. This CDR3 has 15 amino acids.

This rearrangement joins TRBV19 to TRBJ1-6, with 8 nucleotides matching TRBD1. The germline CDR1 and CDR2 sequences are LNHDA and SQIVND (reference sequence). The CDR3 contains 17 residues. V lost 9 bases, J lost 6 bases, and 16 bases stayed unmatched. The CDR3, as DNA: TGTGCCAGAGTCCCCCGCAGGCAGGGGGCATTTAATTCACCCCTCCACTTT. It yields the protein CARVPRRQGAFNSPLHF. Complete variable domain (other parts from reference TRBV19 and TRBJ1-6): DGGITQSPKYLFRKEGQNVTLSCEQNLNHDAMYWYRQDPGQGLRLIYYSQIVNDFQKGDIAEGYSVSREKKESFPLTVTSAQKNPTAFYLCARVPRRQGAFNSPLHFGNGTRLTVT.

This clone was recorded a few times. J is TRBJ1-2 and V is TRBV2, with TRBD1 matching 7 bases. Germline V gene sequence: CDR1 SNHLY, CDR2 FYNNEI. The CDR3 runs to 14 residues. With 9 bases clipped from V and 3 bases from J, the junction kept 10 bases outside the gene matches. CDR3 DNA: TGTGCCAGAGACAGGGAGTCGTGGGACTATGGCTACACCTTC. It specifies CARDRESWDYGYTF.

The chain's CDR3 is CASRLVAASSYEQYF. CDR3 in DNA: TGTGCCAGCAGACTCGTAGCGGCCTCCTCCTACGAGCAGTACTTC. The chain couples TRBV7-6 to TRBJ2-7; maybe TRBD2 (6 bases). Trimming removed 6 bases from V and 0 bases from J, with 15 bases in between. Germline V gene sequence: CDR1 SGHVS, CDR2 FNYEAQ. CDR3 length: 15 residues. The full variable domain, with the rest looked up from reference TRBV7-6 and TRBJ2-7, is GAGVSQSPRYKVTKRGQDVALRCDPISGHVSLYWYRQALGQGPEFLTYFNYEAQQDKSGLPNDRFSAERPEGSISTLTIQRTEQRDSAMYRCASRLVAASSYEQYFGPGTRLTVT.

The V and J genes are TRBV5-6 and TRBJ2-7; D gene uncertain. This CDR3 contains 12 residues. Germline V gives CDR1 SGHDT, CDR2 YYEEEE. With 3 bases removed from V and 5 bases from J, the gap between germline ends came to 9 bases. CDR3: CASSWVGDEQYF. In DNA, the CDR3 is TGTGCCAGCAGCTGGGTCGGAGACGAGCAGTACTTC.

This clone was counted once. The CDR3 protein is CASAGGGATAEQFF. In DNA, the CDR3 is TGTGCCAGCGCGGGCGGGGGGGCCACGGCTGAGCAGTTCTTC. The chain combines TRBV7-9 with TRBJ2-1; 9 nucleotides agree with TRBD2. With V trimmed by 8 bases and J by 9 bases, 11 bases remained unmatched. In germline, CDR1 is SEHNR, CDR2 FQNEAQ (reference sequence). There are 14 residues in the CDR3. The entire variable domain, with the rest obtained from reference TRBV7-9 and TRBJ2-1, is as follows: DTGVSQNPRHKITKRGQNVTFRCDPISEHNRLYWYRQTLGQGPEFLTYFQNEAQLEKSRLLSDRFSAERPKGSFSTLEIQRTEQGDSAMYLCASAGGGATAEQFFGPGTRLTVL.

The chain links TRBV5-1 to TRBJ2-1; possible D gene TRBD1, 6 bases. Trimming cost V 2 bases and J 10 bases, with 13 bases left between them. Germline CDR1 SGHRS, CDR2 YFSETQ. This CDR3 has 13 residues. The CDR3 protein is CASSFNRVGEQFF. The CDR3 region has the DNA TGCGCCAGCAGCTTCAACAGGGTAGGGGAGCAGTTCTTC.

This sequence joins TRBV5-3 and TRBJ2-1; the match to TRBD2 covers 7 bases. TRBV5-3 is identified as an open reading frame with a role that is uncertain. This CDR3 spans 17 amino acids. V lost 0 bases and J lost 0; bases outside the gene matches: 6. The CDR3 loop is CARSLGPAGPSYNEQFF. Written as DNA, the CDR3 is TGTGCCAGAAGCTTGGGTCCAGCGGGACCCTCCTACAATGAGCAGTTCTTC.

The chain links TRBV19 to TRBJ2-6; 7 nucleotides match TRBD1. The germline gives CDR1 LNHDA, CDR2 SQIVND (reference sequence). With V trimmed by 5 bases and J by 2 bases, 3 bases remained unmatched. This CDR3 region has 15 residues. This chain's CDR3 is CASSLTGAGANVLTF. For the CDR3, the DNA is TGTGCCAGTAGTCTTACAGGGGCTGGGGCCAACGTCCTGACTTTC.

The chain couples TRBV5-1 to TRBJ2-7; 8 nucleotides align to TRBD2. The V segment lost 2 bases and the J segment 2 bases; nucleotides outside the gene matches: 3. The CDR3 is 14 residues long. The V gene's germline CDR1 is SGHRS and CDR2 YFSETQ. The CDR3 loop reads CASSFEREPYEQYF. Written as DNA, the CDR3 is TGCGCCAGCAGCTTCGAGCGGGAGCCCTACGAGCAGTACTTC. Looking up the rest from reference TRBV5-1 and TRBJ2-7 gives the full variable domain: KAGVTQTPRYLIKTRGQQVTLSCSPISGHRSVSWYQQTPGQGLQFLFEYFSETQRNKGNFPGRFSGRQFSNSRSEMNVSTLELGDSALYLCASSFEREPYEQYFGPGTRLTVT.

The chain links TRBV5-1 to TRBJ1-2; D possibly corresponds to TRBD1 (5 bases). The CDR3 loop spans 16 amino acids. From germline, CDR1 is SGHRS and CDR2 YFSETQ. The V and J ends lost 4 bases and 0 bases respectively, with 16 bases between them. CDR3: CASSRRGAGSNYGYTF. CDR3 DNA sequence: TGCGCCAGCAGCCGTAGGGGCGCAGGCTCTAACTATGGCTACACCTTC.